The clone carrying this TCR beta chain came up many times. Its antigen is unknown. This sample was included in a study of T cells in Graves' hyperthyroidism and ophthalmopathy. Amplification of TCR beta CDR3 regions was performed using RNA transcripts as template. When the TCR CDR3 underwent first-round RT-PCR, the HTBI primer set was used. TCRdb reanalysed the multiplex PCR reads using MiXCR and keeps one entry per CDR3 protein. The profile shows about 740,000 distinct CDR3 sequences, around 15% of them singletons. Study-level findings and limits: A median approximately 6.8 months before onset, the model predicted ophthalmopathy.

The CDR3 spans 16 residues. The V and J ends lost 0 bases and 1 base, in that order; junction bases with no gene match: 2. Germline assignment: CDR1 LNHNV and CDR2 YYDKDF (reference sequence). A lack of ophthalmopathy progression within 18 months defined stable Graves' hyperthyroidism. Patients having uncontrolled infection, another autoimmune disease, pregnancy or lactation were not included. The source of the PBMCs was over 8.5 ml of fresh peripheral blood. This TCR was sampled from a woman aged 18-29 years with Graves' hyperthyroidism. Sequenced sample: blood. The gene calls are TRBV15 and TRBJ1-2; 10 bases are a match to TRBD1. CDR3 DNA: TGTGCCACCAGCAGAGATCGGGACAGGGGTAACTATGGCTACACCTTC. Translated, it gives CATSRDRDRGNYGYTF. Drawing the rest from reference TRBV15 and TRBJ1-2, the complete variable domain is DAMVIQNPRYQVTQFGKPVTLSCSQTLNHNVMYWYQQKSSQAPKLLFHYYDKDFNNEADTPDNFQSRRPNTSFCFLDIRSPGLGDTAMYLCATSRDRDRGNYGYTFGSGTRLTVV.